This TCR beta chain emerged from a study of PD-L1 blockade in urothelial cancer. Germline CDR1 is LGHNA and CDR2 is YSLEER. V lost 0 bases and J lost 2, with 8 bases in between. This CDR3 has 14 residues. Per patient, between 1 and 8 samples were collected at pretreatment and on-treatment time points. Sequenced by immunoSEQ multiplex PCR; TCRdb stores in-frame clones only, minus some. Of about 43,000 clones in the sample, 88% were seen once. Sequenced here: PBMCs, sampled around atezolizumab (anti-PD-L1) treatment. The receptor was derived from an older woman with urothelial cancer. This chain connects TRBV4-3 to TRBJ2-7; tentative D call: TRBD1 (6 bases). Here the CDR3 reads CASSQDKGAYEQYF. Written as DNA, the CDR3 is TGCGCCAGCAGCCAAGATAAGGGGGCCTACGAGCAGTACTTC.